This entry lists 31 T cell receptor beta chains sequenced from one sample in a study of pediatric ulcerative colitis. The method was immunoSEQ multiplex PCR; TCRdb's version includes in-frame clones alone and lacks a portion of them. The sample has fewer than 45,000 clones, approximately 82% seen once. The sample was blood. The source of these receptors is a girl aged 10 to 17 with moderate ulcerative colitis.

This rearrangement joins TRBV7-6 to TRBJ2-7; unclear D gene. CDR3 length: 13 residues. V shed 1 base and J shed 4 bases, with 8 bases lying between them. CDR1 SGHVS and CDR2 FNYEAQ come from the germline V gene. CDR3 in amino acids: CASSLGSEYEQYF. The CDR3, as DNA: TGTGCCAGCAGCTTAGGTTCAGAATACGAGCAGTACTTC. The whole variable domain, remainder taken from reference TRBV7-6 and TRBJ2-7, is GAGVSQSPRYKVTKRGQDVALRCDPISGHVSLYWYRQALGQGPEFLTYFNYEAQQDKSGLPNDRFSAERPEGSISTLTIQRTEQRDSAMYRCASSLGSEYEQYFGPGTRLTVT.

The V gene is TRBV5-1, the J gene TRBJ1-6; D not certain. The length of the CDR3 is 16 residues. Trimming took off 2 bases at V and 8 bases at J, with 17 bases between the two ends. Germline values: CDR1 SGHRS, CDR2 YFSETQ. As DNA, the CDR3 is TGCGCCAGCAGCTTAGGCGAGGGCGCCCCCTATTCACCCCTCCACTTT. The encoded protein is CASSLGEGAPYSPLHF.

The chain joins TRBV10-1 to TRBJ1-3; the D is unclear. The V gene's germline CDR1 is WNHNN and CDR2 SYGVQD (reference sequence). Trimming took off 4 bases at V and 0 bases at J, with 7 bases between the two ends. This CDR3 is built from 14 residues. This CDR3 reads CASSGQTSGNTIYF. The CDR3 DNA reads as TGCGCCAGCAGTGGACAAACCTCTGGAAACACCATATATTTT.

In this sample, this clone turned up a few times. This CDR3 is CASSNRGLSPLHF. CDR3 nucleotide sequence: TGTGCCAGTAGTAACAGGGGGCTTTCACCCCTCCACTTT. The chain combines TRBV19 with TRBJ1-6; 9 bases match TRBD1. This CDR3 spans 13 amino acids. The V and J ends lost 4 bases and 9 bases, in that order; junction bases with no gene match: 1. Germline values: CDR1 LNHDA, CDR2 SQIVND (reference sequence).

This clone was found once. The chain recombines TRBV19 with TRBJ2-7; the D gene could be TRBD1 or TRBD2 (6 bases each). The CDR3 runs to 15 residues. V shed 3 bases and J shed 4 bases, with 16 bases lying between them. In germline, CDR1 is LNHDA, CDR2 SQIVND (reference sequence). DNA of the CDR3: TGTGCCAGTAGTATTGGGGGGCAGCCCAATTACGAGCAGTACTTC. Protein: CASSIGGQPNYEQYF.

The V call is TRBV9, the J call TRBJ1-4; no reliable D call. The CDR3 has 18 residues. V was trimmed by 0 bases and J by 0 bases, leaving 15 bases between them. Germline lookup yields CDR1 SGDLS and CDR2 YYNGEE. CDR3: CASSVASGPAATNEKLFF. As DNA, the CDR3 is TGTGCCAGCAGCGTAGCTAGTGGCCCGGCAGCAACTAATGAAAAACTGTTTTTT.

The V gene is TRBV6-5, the J gene TRBJ1-2; D is undetermined. V dropped 6 bases and J dropped 7 bases, with 12 bases sitting between them. Germline-derived CDR1 and CDR2 are MNHEY and SVGAGI. The CDR3 loop spans 12 amino acids. The CDR3 bases are TGTGCCAGCAGGGAAGGTGGGCTTGGCTACACCTTC. Its translation is CASREGGLGYTF.

A single count supports this clone. The chain carries TRBV7-6 and TRBJ2-1; TRBD2 matches at 10 bases. J lost 6 bases, V lost 3 bases, and 8 bases had no gene match. This CDR3 contains 16 residues. Germline CDR1 is SGHVS and CDR2 is FNYEAQ. CDR3: CASSLQRGGLTNEQFF. CDR3 coding DNA: TGTGCCAGCAGCTTGCAGCGGGGGGGCCTCACCAATGAGCAGTTCTTC.

The sample holds a few counts of this clone. One junction end does not reproduce the germline sequence, and a read error may be involved. The rearrangement links TRBV20-1 to TRBJ2-3; D gene unclear. CDR3 size: 11 residues. Germline loops: CDR1 DFQATT, CDR2 SNEGSKA (reference sequence). The CDR3 protein is CGATGADTQYF. As DNA, the CDR3 is TGCGGTGCAACGGGTGCAGATACGCAGTATTTT.

The rearrangement uses TRBV7-2 and TRBJ2-3; D may match TRBD1 or TRBD2 (5 bases each). The germline CDR1 and CDR2 sequences are SGHTA and FQGNSA. V was clipped by 1 base and J by 0 bases, with 17 bases between them. This CDR3 has 18 residues. CDR3 amino acids: CASSLEGWGGPSTDTQYF. DNA for the CDR3: TGTGCCAGCAGCTTAGAGGGTTGGGGCGGGCCCAGCACAGATACGCAGTATTTT.

V usage is TRBV4-1 and J usage is TRBJ1-5; no firm D call. The CDR3 has 17 amino acids. The V gene lost 0 bases and the J gene lost 0 bases, with 12 bases spanning the gap. In germline, CDR1 is MGHRA, CDR2 YSYEKL. The CDR3 bases are TGCGCCAGCAGCCAAGATAGAATAGGGTATAGCAATCAGCCCCAGCATTTT. Amino acid sequence: CASSQDRIGYSNQPQHF.

The CDR3 sequence is CAWIPQGGTGNTIYF. CDR3 sequence (DNA): TGTGCCTGGATCCCTCAAGGGGGGACTGGAAACACCATATATTTT. The chain recombines TRBV30 with TRBJ1-3, with D perhaps matching TRBD1 (6 bases). With 4 bases removed from V and 2 bases from J, the gap between germline ends came to 15 bases. Germline lookup yields CDR1 GTSNPN and CDR2 SVGIG (reference sequence). The CDR3 totals 15 residues.

This clone was detected only once. Here the CDR3 DNA reads TGTGCCAGCAGTGAACCCGGCTACGAGCAGTACTTC. It is translated as CASSEPGYEQYF. V gene TRBV6-5 combines with J gene TRBJ2-7; D unresolved. V dropped 5 bases and J dropped 3 bases, with 8 bases sitting between them. Germline lookup yields CDR1 MNHEY and CDR2 SVGAGI. This CDR3 has 12 amino acids.

The chain recombines TRBV9 with TRBJ2-2, with 7 bases fitting TRBD1. Germline CDR1 reads SGDLS; CDR2 reads YYNGEE. J lost 4 bases, V lost 3 bases, and 3 bases had no gene match. The CDR3 consists of 14 residues. CDR3 DNA: TGTGCCAGCAGCGCGACAGGGTTCACCGGGGAGCTGTTTTTT. It translates to CASSATGFTGELFF.

The V and J genes are TRBV6-6 and TRBJ2-7; perhaps TRBD2 as D (6 bases). The CDR3 is made up of 13 amino acids. CDR1 and CDR2 from the germline V gene are MNHNY and SVGAGI (reference sequence). With 5 bases removed from V and 0 bases from J, the gap between germline ends came to 8 bases. Here the CDR3 DNA reads TGTGCCAGCAGTGCGGGATACTCCTACGAGCAGTACTTC. This codes for CASSAGYSYEQYF.

The chain couples TRBV5-6 to TRBJ1-5; D gene ambiguous. This CDR3 has 16 amino acids. CDR1 and CDR2 (germline): SGHDT, YYEEEE. The V end lost 2 bases, the J end lost 2 bases, and 14 bases lay between the germline ends. The chain's CDR3 is CASSFSLDGGNQPQHF. In DNA form, the CDR3 reads TGTGCCAGCAGCTTTTCTTTGGATGGGGGCAATCAGCCCCAGCATTTT.

This clone was counted a few times. J is TRBJ2-2 and V is TRBV19; D is unclear. Per the germline V gene, CDR1 is LNHDA and CDR2 is SQIVND (reference sequence). The V and J ends lost 7 bases and 2 bases respectively, with 17 bases between them. The CDR3 sequence is 16 residues long. The CDR3 sequence is CASKGTHLTNTGELFF. The DNA of the CDR3 is TGTGCCAGTAAAGGCACTCATCTAACAAACACCGGGGAGCTGTTTTTT.

The chain is built from TRBV19 and TRBJ2-1, with 10 nucleotides matching TRBD2. This CDR3 comprises 15 residues. In germline, CDR1 is LNHDA, CDR2 SQIVND (reference sequence). Trimming took 9 bases from V and 7 from J; bases not matched to a gene: 12. In DNA form, the CDR3 reads TGTGCCAGCGGTCAGCTAGCGGGAGTAGATAATGAGCAGTTCTTC. Its translation: CASGQLAGVDNEQFF.

This clone was observed a single time. The chain employs TRBV21-1 and TRBJ2-5. TRBV21-1 is termed a pseudogene. The CDR3 consists of 17 residues. In nucleotides, the CDR3 is TGTGCCAGCAGCAAAGAGTGGGGTCTCCTTTACCAAGAGACCCAGTACTTC. Protein: CASSKEWGLLYQETQYF.

The rearrangement joins TRBV11-2 to TRBJ1-1; D gene ambiguous. The CDR3 loop spans 14 amino acids. Germline loops: CDR1 SGHAT, CDR2 FQNNGV. Trimming cost V 1 base and J 2 bases, with 8 bases left between them. The CDR3, as DNA: TGTGCCAGCAGCTTAGTGCCCGGCAACACTGAAGCTTTCTTT. Residues: CASSLVPGNTEAFF.

The chain joins TRBV5-1 to TRBJ2-4; 10 nucleotides match TRBD2. Germline V CDR1 and CDR2: SGHRS, YFSETQ. This CDR3 is 17 amino acids long. The trim removed 2 bases at V and 0 bases at J, leaving 5 bases unmatched. In DNA, the CDR3 is TGCGCCAGCAGCTTCGGGACTAGCGATTTAGCCAAAAACATTCAGTACTTC. Residues: CASSFGTSDLAKNIQYF.

V is TRBV4-1 and J is TRBJ2-1; TRBD2 might be the D (5 bases). Looked up from germline, CDR1 is MGHRA and CDR2 is YSYEKL. There are 16 residues in the CDR3. With 1 base removed from V and 0 bases from J, the gap between germline ends came to 10 bases. The CDR3 here is CASSQVPGNSYNEQFF. CDR3 DNA: TGCGCCAGCAGCCAAGTACCGGGAAACTCCTACAATGAGCAGTTCTTC.

This clone has a single count. The chain couples TRBV6-1 to TRBJ1-1; unclear D gene. V was shortened by 2 bases and J by 3 bases, with 10 bases between the two germline ends. This CDR3 comprises 14 residues. Germline V gene sequence: CDR1 MNHNS, CDR2 SASEGT. In DNA, the CDR3 is TGTGCCAGCAGTGAAAAGGGTGAGGACACTGAAGCTTTCTTT. Translation: CASSEKGEDTEAFF.

This clone has only one observation. This sequence joins TRBV29-1 and TRBJ1-1, with D unclear. The CDR3 is 13 residues long. The V end lost 3 bases, the J end lost 3 bases, and 11 bases lay between the germline ends. Germline V gene sequence: CDR1 SQVTM, CDR2 ANQGSEA. The CDR3 sequence is CSVDSYEDTEAFF. The CDR3 nucleotides are TGCAGCGTTGATTCGTACGAGGACACTGAAGCTTTCTTT.

The chain is built from TRBV5-6 and TRBJ2-5; 7 bases agree with TRBD2. Unmatched junction bases numbered 4, after V lost 0 bases and J lost 5 bases. The CDR3 has 14 amino acids. CDR1 and CDR2 (germline): SGHDT, YYEEEE. The CDR3 bases are TGTGCCAGCAGCTTGGGACTAGCCTGGGAGACCCAGTACTTC. It yields the protein CASSLGLAWETQYF.

The chain is built from TRBV18 and TRBJ2-5; D unclear. The CDR3 sequence is 15 residues long. V dropped 1 base and J dropped 5 bases, with 14 bases sitting between them. Germline V gene lookup returns CDR1 KGHSH and CDR2 LQKENI. Written as DNA, the CDR3 is TGTGCCAGCTCACCACGGCAGACCGTCCGGGAGACCCAGTACTTC. It codes for CASSPRQTVRETQYF.

V is TRBV5-1 and J is TRBJ1-1; possible D gene TRBD1, 6 bases. The length of the CDR3 is 15 residues. Germline CDR1 SGHRS, CDR2 YFSETQ. The V gene lost 0 bases and the J gene lost 5 bases, with 14 bases spanning the gap. Written as DNA, the CDR3 is TGCGCCAGCAGCTTGGAGGGCAGGGGAGGAACTGAAGCTTTCTTT. Its protein product is CASSLEGRGGTEAFF.

The J gene is TRBJ2-2, the V gene TRBV13; D uncertain. V lost 5 bases to trimming and J lost 2 bases, with 9 bases between them. Germline V lookup: CDR1 PRHDT, CDR2 FYEKMQ (reference sequence). The CDR3 sequence is 14 residues long. The DNA for the CDR3 is TGTGCCAGCAGCGCCCCCGCTAACACCGGGGAGCTGTTTTTT. Protein product: CASSAPANTGELFF. Variable domain in full (rest from reference TRBV13 and TRBJ2-2): AAGVIQSPRHLIKEKRETATLKCYPIPRHDTVYWYQQGPGQDPQFLISFYEKMQSDKGSIPDRFSAQQFSDYHSELNMSSLELGDSALYFCASSAPANTGELFFGEGSRLTVL.

This clone is judged medium-sized. The same CDR3 also results from other DNA sequences found in this sample. This sequence joins TRBV4-1 and TRBJ2-2, with 7 bases identical to TRBD1. The CDR3 spans 14 residues. V lost 4 bases, J lost 6 bases, and 5 bases stayed unmatched. Germline V CDR1 and CDR2: MGHRA, YSYEKL. CDR3 sequence: CASSPDRAPGELFF. In DNA, the CDR3 is TGCGCCAGCAGCCCAGACAGGGCGCCCGGGGAGCTGTTTTTT.

This chain uses TRBV2 with TRBJ2-5; D not resolved. CDR3 length equals 11 residues. The V gene's germline CDR1 is SNHLY and CDR2 FYNNEI. V lost 7 bases, J lost 2 bases, and 5 bases lay in between. Here the CDR3 DNA reads TGTGCCAGCATCACGCAAGAGACCCAGTACTTC. Its protein product is CASITQETQYF.

The sample holds a few counts of this clone. This rearrangement joins TRBV7-2 to TRBJ1-1; D remains unclear. Germline-derived CDR1 and CDR2 are SGHTA and FQGNSA. The V end lost 2 bases, the J end lost 4 bases, and 8 bases lay between the germline ends. This CDR3 has 13 amino acids. CDR3 nucleotide sequence: TGTGCCAGCAGCTTATTCGGGAGCACTGAAGCTTTCTTT. Its protein product is CASSLFGSTEAFF.